Listed below are T cell receptor beta chains from one sample, sequenced in a study of blood T cell repertoires in COVID-19. Assay: immunoSEQ multiplex PCR; the TCRdb copy retains only in-frame clones and omits some. The data contain tens of thousands of clones, more than 80% of them singletons. The sequenced sample consisted of peripheral blood. These TCRs come from a woman older than 75 with acute or convalescent COVID-19. The CDR3 runs from the conserved cysteine through the conserved F or W. Fields, in order: CDR3 length, clone size, V gene, D gene, J gene, CDR3 protein, CDR3 DNA. A D gene is named only where the DNA matches it firmly. Clone size, where shown, is once, few, many, or a class for clones that have expanded.

19	.	TRBV10-2	.	TRBJ1-3	CASSGGQGSKPRSGNTIYF	TGCGCCAGCAGTGGGGGTCAGGGCTCAAAACCGCGCTCTGGAAACACCATATATTTT
12	.	TRBV3-1/TRBV3-2	.	TRBJ1-4	CASSQGVLELFF	TGTGCCAGCAGCCAAGGTGTGCTAGAACTGTTTTTT
13	.	TRBV6-5	.	TRBJ1-2	CASSYHRDGGYTF	TGTGCCAGCAGTTACCACAGGGACGGTGGCTACACCTTC
12	.	TRBV2	TRBD1	TRBJ2-5	CASKGAGETQYF	TGTGCCAGCAAGGGGGCCGGGGAGACCCAGTACTTC
14	.	TRBV15	TRBD1	TRBJ2-7	CATSRGQGAGEQYF	TGTGCCACCAGCAGAGGACAGGGCGCAGGGGAGCAGTACTTC
12	many	TRBV19	.	TRBJ2-7	CASNTGRDEQYF	TGTGCCAGCAACACAGGTCGCGACGAGCAGTACTTC
17	.	TRBV18	.	TRBJ1-1	CASSHVSIRGSNTEAFF	TGTGCCAGCTCACACGTTAGTATTAGGGGTAGCAACACTGAAGCTTTCTTT
17	.	TRBV3-1/TRBV3-2	TRBD1	TRBJ1-2	CASSQVSGQGPNYGYTF	TGTGCCAGCAGCCAAGTTTCGGGACAGGGACCTAACTATGGCTACACCTTC
15	.	TRBV5-1	TRBD2	TRBJ2-1	CASSATSGAYNEQFF	TGCGCCAGCAGCGCAACTAGCGGGGCCTACAATGAGCAGTTCTTC
15	.	TRBV7-2	TRBD1	TRBJ1-2	CASSHDRGLLYGYTF	TGTGCCAGCAGCCACGACAGGGGGCTGCTCTATGGCTACACCTTC